The rows below give T cell receptor beta chains drawn from one sample of a study of cytomegalovirus exposure and HLA in healthy donors. Libraries were prepared by immunoSEQ multiplex PCR; TCRdb keeps only in-frame clonotypes and omits some of them. Of about 140,000 clones listed, 80% are singletons. Input material: PBMCs. The receptors stem from a man aged 45-65 years in good health and CMV-seronegative. CDR3s include the opening cysteine and the closing phenylalanine or tryptophan. The D gene is left open where the match is weak.

j_call | v_call | d_call | cdr3_aa
TRBJ1-5 | TRBV20-1 | . | CSARRDQAQHF
TRBJ1-2 | TRBV29-1 | TRBD1 | CSVRTGTGGYGYTF
TRBJ1-4 | TRBV30 | . | CAWRQYPATNEKLFF
TRBJ1-1 | TRBV18 | . | CASSPTGNTEAFF
TRBJ1-1 | TRBV6-5 | TRBD1 | CASTADRMNTEAFF
TRBJ2-3 | TRBV5-4 | . | CASSSTDTQYF
TRBJ2-5 | TRBV5-1 | TRBD2 | CASSLGLAGEETQYF
TRBJ2-1 | TRBV5-1 | TRBD1 | CASTERTGLTNEQFF
TRBJ2-3 | TRBV27 | . | CASSLLGLDGDTQYF
TRBJ1-5 | TRBV28 | TRBD1 | CASSRTGLNQPQHF
TRBJ1-1 | TRBV5-1 | . | CASSGRWDDPNTEAFF
TRBJ1-5 | TRBV6-1 | . | CASRVTGNQPQHF
TRBJ1-5 | TRBV2 | TRBD1 | CASSVGQGDGPQHF